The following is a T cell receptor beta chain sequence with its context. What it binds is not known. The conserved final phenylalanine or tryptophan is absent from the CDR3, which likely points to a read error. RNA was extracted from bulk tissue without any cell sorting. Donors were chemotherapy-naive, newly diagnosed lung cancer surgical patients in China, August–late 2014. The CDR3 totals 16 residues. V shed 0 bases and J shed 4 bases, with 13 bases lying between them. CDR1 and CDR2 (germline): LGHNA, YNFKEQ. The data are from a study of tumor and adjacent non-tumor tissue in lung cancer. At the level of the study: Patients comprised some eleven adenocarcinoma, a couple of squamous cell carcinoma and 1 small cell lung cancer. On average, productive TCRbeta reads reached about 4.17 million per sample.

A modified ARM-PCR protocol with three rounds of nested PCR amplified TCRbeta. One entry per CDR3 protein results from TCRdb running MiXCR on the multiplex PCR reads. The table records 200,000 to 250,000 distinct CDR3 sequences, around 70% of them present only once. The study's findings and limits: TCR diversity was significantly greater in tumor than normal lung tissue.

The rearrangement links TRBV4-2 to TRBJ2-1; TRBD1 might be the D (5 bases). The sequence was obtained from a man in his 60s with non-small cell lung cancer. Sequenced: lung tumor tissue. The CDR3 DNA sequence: TGTGCCAGCAGCCAAGAGCCCACGACAGTATACAATGAGCAGTTCTTA. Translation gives CASSQEPTTVYNEQFL.